This TCR beta chain was found in a study of T cell responses to AZD1222 COVID-19 vaccine (dated by TCRdb to the early 2020s). Broadly, across the study: Because spike-specific TCR depth and breadth did not differ between the two schedules, AZD1222 recipients who got a second dose at roughly 4 weeks were pooled with those who got a second dose at roughly 12 weeks. A total of 233 trial participants underwent TCR sequencing, of whom 200 to 220 received two doses of AZD1222 and about 25 received two doses of the MenACWY control vaccine. Trial participants were enrolled into age subgroups of 18-55, 56-69 and 70-plus years, which contained 148, 28 and 57 TCR-sequenced participants, respectively. Study-wide findings and limitations: Reportedly, almost half of the unique spike-specific TCRs recognized epitopes lying outside the regions that are mutated in the B.1.351 and B.1.1.7 variants. The whole spike protein was spanned by vaccine-associated CD4 TCRs, and dominant responses were seen in regions 160-218 and 743-854. No day 14 peak-response samples were available, so repertoires were characterized only after the peak T cell response. A significant rise in spike-specific TCR breadth and depth was observed after two AZD1222 doses relative to day 0 and relative to MenACWY recipients. Participants were mostly white British, with more females than males. The authors suggested clonal diversity may have been underestimated. The 56-69-year group was small, and its depth increase did not reach significance, likely because of low power. Conclusions about previously exposed vaccinees are limited because only a handful of AZD1222 recipients were SARS-CoV-2 seropositive at baseline.

Its CDR3 holds 13 amino acids, cysteine through phenylalanine. Only CDR3 DNA is held: 39 bases, read in frame from base 1. CDR1 SNHLY and CDR2 FYNNEI are derived from the germline V gene. From V the trimming removes 5 bases and from J it removes 5 bases, while the gene matches leave 5 bases of the junction unaccounted for. Comment on this clone: It lacks a known antigen. Qualities for individual bases were not recorded, and no much larger clone is one base off.

The CDR3 regions of human TCRbeta chains were subjected to immunosequencing. The paper's data handling went like this. TCRs in the repertoires were matched against a reference library of SARS-CoV-2-specific TCRs that had been generated with the MIRA antigen-specificity platform. Breadth was defined as the fraction of unique TCRs that were SARS-CoV-2-associated, and depth was defined as the fraction of total T cells that were SARS-CoV-2-associated. Using the MIRA data, each spike-specific TCR was mapped to the spike region that the TCR reacts to and placed in a CD4 or CD8 class. Log10-transformed breadth and depth values were compared by one-way ANOVA with Sidak's multiple comparisons tests. The clones in this table, taken by TCRdb from immuneACCESS, are in-frame only. Not every clone is retained; where verified, under half of the shortfall comes from an unresolved V gene, and the cause of the rest is unknown. The V and J calls and clone size were taken over from that table, and D and trimming were inferred from the DNA. The table for this sample lists around 140,000 clones; about 93% of them were counted only once. Roughly 5.9% of the sample is in the top ten clones.

The intended sense of this specimen's time point label: baseline before first vaccination. Vaccinee samples were obtained from the UK trials COV001 and COV002, which included a single-blind randomized controlled phase 2/3 trial of AZD1222 (ChAdOx1 nCoV-19) in healthy adults. For TCRbeta chain sequencing, PBMC samples from trial participants were taken at day 0 and at day 28 after the second dose. The rearrangement combines TRBV2 with TRBJ1-1, and 7 junctional nucleotides match TRBD1. This sample comprised peripheral blood, obtained on day 0 of AZD1222 vaccination. This TCR derives from an adult in good health. The encoded CDR3 is CASSTGQNTEAFF. The DNA is as follows: TGTGCCAGCAGTACGGGACAGAATACTGAAGCTTTCTTT.